Below, 18 T cell receptor beta chains from the same sample are listed, as sequenced in a study of shared clonotypes between healthy human individuals. Sequencing used immunoSEQ multiplex PCR; TCRdb keeps in-frame clones, though not all of them. The table includes over 2 million clones, 95% detected once. The sequenced sample was naive CD4+ T cells sorted from blood. Indicated subset: CD45RA+ positively selected. These receptors came from a man aged 18 to 29 in good health.

This chain connects TRBV6-5 to TRBJ1-6; D might be TRBD1 (6 bases). This CDR3 comprises 13 residues. CDR1 MNHEY and CDR2 SVGAGI come from the germline V gene. V lost 7 bases and J 7 bases, leaving 11 bases between the germline ends. The CDR3 loop is CASKTGLNSPLHF. In nucleotides, the CDR3 is TGTGCCAGCAAAACAGGGTTGAATTCACCCCTCCACTTT.

J is TRBJ1-6 and V is TRBV28; D is undetermined. With 2 bases removed from V and 10 bases from J, the gap between germline ends came to 6 bases. CDR1 is MDHEN, CDR2 SYDVKM, per germline. CDR3 size: 12 residues. CDR3 DNA sequence: TGTGCCAGCAGTTTAGAGTGGTCACCCCTCCACTTT. Amino acid sequence: CASSLEWSPLHF.

This chain uses TRBV27 with TRBJ1-1, with 7 bases lining up with TRBD1. V lost 5 bases, J lost 1 base, and 4 bases stayed unmatched. Germline V gene sequence: CDR1 MNHEY, CDR2 SMNVEV (reference sequence). The CDR3 spans 14 residues. The CDR3 loop reads CASSRTGGNTEAFF. CDR3 DNA: TGTGCCAGCAGTAGGACAGGAGGGAACACTGAAGCTTTCTTT.

The chain uses TRBV4-1 and TRBJ1-3; D unclear. Germline V lookup: CDR1 MGHRA, CDR2 YSYEKL. This CDR3 contains 16 residues. V was shortened by 0 bases and J by 3 bases, with 12 bases between the two germline ends. Here the CDR3 reads CASSQDRWEGGNTIYF. CDR3 DNA sequence: TGCGCCAGCAGCCAAGATCGCTGGGAAGGTGGAAACACCATATATTTT.

Worth noting for this clone: This specimen includes other DNA sequences encoding the same CDR3. This chain links TRBV18 with TRBJ1-1, with D tentatively TRBD1 (6 bases). The CDR3 is 14 residues long. Trimming took 2 bases from V and 5 from J, leaving 12 bases between them. Per germline, CDR1 KGHSH and CDR2 LQKENI. The CDR3: CASSPTGTGTEAFF. The CDR3 DNA reads as TGTGCCAGCTCACCAACAGGGACGGGGACTGAAGCTTTCTTT.

This chain uses TRBV30 with TRBJ1-6, with D unclear. This CDR3 region has 14 residues. Per the germline V gene, CDR1 is GTSNPN and CDR2 is SVGIG (reference sequence). V was pared by 3 bases and J by 8 bases, with 14 bases between. CDR3 nucleotide sequence: TGTGCCTGGAGCCCGGGAGAGAGCTATTCACCCCTCCACTTT. Protein product: CAWSPGESYSPLHF.

The CDR3 coding sequence is TGTGCCACCCGTGACAGGGAAAACTACGAGCAGTACTTC. Translating it yields CATRDRENYEQYF. V gene TRBV10-3 combines with J gene TRBJ2-7; 7 nucleotides agree with TRBD1. J gave up 3 bases and V 10 bases, and 9 bases lay outside the gene matches. The CDR3 totals 13 residues. Germline loops: CDR1 ENHRY, CDR2 SYGVKD.

This clone was detected only a few times. The chain recombines TRBV29-1 with TRBJ1-3; D uncertain. Germline assignment: CDR1 SQVTM and CDR2 ANQGSEA. Trimming left V 4 bases short and J 0 bases short, with 13 bases between. The length of the CDR3 is 15 residues. CDR3 residues: CSVAVAASSGNTIYF. CDR3 DNA: TGCAGCGTTGCGGTGGCGGCGAGCTCTGGAAACACCATATATTTT.

On this clone: Within the sample, other DNA sequences also encode this same CDR3. V usage is TRBV6-5 and J usage is TRBJ2-3; D might be TRBD1 or TRBD2, each matching 5 bases. V gave up 6 bases and J gave up 2 bases, with 12 bases separating them. Germline values: CDR1 MNHEY, CDR2 SVGAGI. This CDR3 contains 14 residues. This chain's CDR3 is CASSRGRNTDTQYF. Written as DNA, the CDR3 is TGTGCCAGCAGCCGGGGCAGGAACACAGATACGCAGTATTTT.

The rearrangement uses TRBV5-1 and TRBJ1-5, with D unresolved. Germline V gene data show CDR1 as SGHRS and CDR2 as YFSETQ. Trimming shortened V by 5 bases and J by 6 bases, and 18 bases separated the two germline ends. This CDR3 spans 15 amino acids. DNA of the CDR3: TGCGCCAGCAGTATTTGGGGAGAGCCCCCTCAGCCCCAGCATTTT. Amino acid sequence: CASSIWGEPPQPQHF.

The V call is TRBV25-1, the J call TRBJ2-5; D is undetermined. Germline assignment: CDR1 MGHDK and CDR2 SYGVNS. V lost 0 bases and J lost 5, with 10 bases in between. This CDR3 contains 14 residues. CDR3 in DNA: TGTGCCAGCAGTGAATATGACAAGAGGGAGACCCAGTACTTC. The encoded protein is CASSEYDKRETQYF.

Remarks on this clone: The same CDR3 arises from other DNA sequences in this sample as well. V and J are TRBV7-9 and TRBJ2-7, with D maybe TRBD2 (6 bases). Germline CDR1 SEHNR, CDR2 FQNEAQ (reference sequence). The CDR3 loop spans 13 amino acids. Between the trimmed V and J ends, which lost 0 bases and 5 bases, there was a span of 8 bases. The CDR3 nucleotides read TGTGCCAGCAGCTTAGCGGGAGGAAACGAGCAGTACTTC. It is translated as CASSLAGGNEQYF.

About this clone itself: Additional DNA sequences in this sample encode the identical CDR3. The chain carries TRBV7-2 and TRBJ2-3, with a weak D call TRBD2 (6 bases). CDR3 length: 15 residues. Germline CDR1 reads SGHTA; CDR2 reads FQGNSA. V lost 0 bases and J lost 0, with 7 bases in between. CDR3 nucleotide sequence: TGTGCCAGCAGCTTAGCAGGGACTAGCACAGATACGCAGTATTTT. As protein: CASSLAGTSTDTQYF.

This clone was detected only once. Other DNA sequences in the same sample also yield this CDR3. V gene TRBV5-1 combines with J gene TRBJ1-2; 10 nucleotides match TRBD1. The CDR3 loop spans 13 amino acids. The ends lost 4 bases at V and 5 bases at J; junction bases unmatched: 2. In germline, CDR1 is SGHRS, CDR2 YFSETQ. The CDR3 DNA follows: TGCGCCAGCAGCGGGACAGGGGAATATGGCTACACCTTC. It translates to CASSGTGEYGYTF.

The chain couples TRBV6-5 to TRBJ2-7; TRBD2 agrees at 8 bases. This CDR3 comprises 14 residues. Looked up from germline, CDR1 is MNHEY and CDR2 is SVGAGI. The V segment lost 7 bases and the J segment 7 bases; nucleotides outside the gene matches: 12. The CDR3 is CASTSARGAREQYF. The CDR3 coding sequence is TGTGCCAGCACCTCCGCGCGGGGGGCCAGGGAGCAGTACTTC.

The chain is built from TRBV18 and TRBJ2-7, with TRBD2 matching 9 bases. The germline CDR1 and CDR2 sequences are KGHSH and LQKENI. V shed 6 bases, J shed 5 bases, and the junction held 14 bases outside the gene matches. This CDR3 is built from 16 residues. CDR3 loop: CASSLNPGLASHEQYF. The DNA for the CDR3 is TGTGCCAGCTCTCTAAATCCGGGACTAGCAAGCCACGAGCAGTACTTC.

The chain links TRBV6-5 to TRBJ2-7; D is ambiguous. The V and J ends lost 4 bases and 12 bases respectively, with 13 bases between them. Germline values: CDR1 MNHEY, CDR2 SVGAGI. The CDR3 covers 11 residues. The DNA of the CDR3 is TGTGCCAGCAGTTTCGTGGGCAAAACGTACTTC. This codes for CASSFVGKTYF.

The rearrangement uses TRBV7-8 and TRBJ1-5, with D possibly being TRBD1 (5 bases). Germline CDR1 and CDR2: SGHVS and FQNEAQ. The CDR3 is 15 residues long. With 1 base removed from V and 5 bases from J, the gap between germline ends came to 12 bases. In DNA form, the CDR3 reads TGTGCCAGCAGCTTAGGCCAGCTGGGGGATCAGCCCCAGCATTTT. It translates to CASSLGQLGDQPQHF.